This TCR beta chain was sequenced in a study of shared clonotypes between healthy human individuals. Turning to the study itself: The people who gave samples were a couple of women and three men aged 18 to 49. Overall study findings and caveats: The study found lower generation probabilities in non-shared clonotypes than in those shared by all four donors.

It was CD45RO-negative cells, positively selected for CCR7, that made up naive CD8 cells, with terminally differentiated effector memory CD45RA+ cells excluded. The donor population consisted of healthy HIV-negative adults with no recent acute infections or vaccinations. Germline CDR1 and CDR2: SEHNR and FQNEAQ (reference sequence). The V gene lost 4 bases and the J gene lost 7 bases, with 8 bases spanning the gap. The CDR3 loop spans 12 amino acids. With regard to this clone: What it recognizes is unknown. This specimen includes other DNA sequences encoding the same CDR3.

TCRdb keeps only in-frame clones here, not all; method: immunoSEQ multiplex PCR. Here the sample spans millions of clones, about 94% being singletons. Sequencing input: naive CD8+ T cells sorted from blood. The chain joins TRBV7-9 to TRBJ2-1, with D perhaps given as TRBD1 or TRBD2 (5 bases each). The TCR originated in a man in his late teens or twenties in good health. In nucleotides, the CDR3 is TGTGCCAGCAGCTGGGGGTTTAATGAGCAGTTCTTC. Its translation is CASSWGFNEQFF. Supplemented by reference TRBV7-9 and TRBJ2-1, the full variable domain reads DTGVSQNPRHKITKRGQNVTFRCDPISEHNRLYWYRQTLGQGPEFLTYFQNEAQLEKSRLLSDRFSAERPKGSFSTLEIQRTEQGDSAMYLCASSWGFNEQFFGPGTRLTVL.